This TCR beta chain comes out of a study of cytomegalovirus exposure and HLA in healthy donors. Findings and limits, study-wide: The records held CMV serostatus as the only immune exposure information.

Germline values: CDR1 MNHEY, CDR2 SVGAGI. Trimming took 6 bases from V and 0 from J; bases not matched to a gene: 1. The CDR3 is 14 residues long. 13 Jbeta primers and 60 Vbeta primers were used for the PCR. The data were produced by immunoSEQ multiplex PCR, yet TCRdb's version contains in-frame clones alone and is incomplete. The table records about 160,000 clones, roughly 80% of them present only once. About this clone: What it binds is not known.

Sample: PBMCs. The TCR sequence derives from a girl aged 10 to 17 in good health and CMV-seropositive. The chain joins TRBV6-5 to TRBJ2-2; TRBD1 matches 7 bases. CDR3 residues: CASRGTANTGELFF. The CDR3 nucleotides read TGTGCCAGCAGGGGGACAGCGAACACCGGGGAGCTGTTTTTT.